This TCR beta chain was sequenced for a study of PD-L1 blockade in urothelial cancer. As for the study in general: Researchers found blood samples held a median of approximately 150,000 T cells.

Using immunoSEQ multiplex PCR, the repertoire was profiled, and TCRdb retains in-frame clones only, with some absent. The table lists approximately 110,000 clones, approximately 90% of them singletons, with less than 5% in the top ten. Noted time point: peripheral blood 6 weeks after treatment start. Germline lookup yields CDR1 SGHTA and CDR2 FQGNSA. The CDR3 is 13 amino acids. With 5 bases clipped from V and 8 bases from J, the junction kept 5 bases outside the gene matches. This receptor was obtained from a man aged 60 to 69 with urothelial cancer. The specimen was PBMCs, collected around atezolizumab (anti-PD-L1) treatment. The chain carries TRBV7-2 and TRBJ1-1, with 10 bases fitting TRBD1. The CDR3 is CASSPQTGGEAFF. In DNA, the CDR3 is TGTGCCAGCAGCCCCCAGACAGGGGGCGAAGCTTTCTTT.